A selection of T cell receptor beta chains follows, all from one sample in a study of graft-versus-host responses after intestinal transplantation. The repertoire was sequenced with immunoSEQ multiplex PCR; TCRdb's copy has only in-frame clones and lacks some. The data show 8,000 or so clones, with around a third seen just once and under 2.5% held by the top ten. Sequences were derived from alloreactive CD8+ T cells from a mixed lymphocyte reaction culture, sampled before intestinal transplant. The source of these receptors is a human patient who received an intestinal transplant. Both conserved end residues are part of each CDR3. D genes are given only for firm matches. Expanded clones are given a class, and other clones once, few, many or no size at all.

-	TRBV4-1	TRBD2	TRBJ2-7	TGCGCCAGCAGCCAAGTAGGTAGACTAGCGGGTCTCTCTCCTAACGAGCAGTACTTC	CASSQVGRLAGLSPNEQYF
-	TRBV27	-	TRBJ2-7	TGTGCCAGCAAACGGACAGACCGCGAGCAGTACTTC	CASKRTDREQYF
few	TRBV7-9	-	TRBJ1-4	TGTGCCAGCAGCTACGACAGCCTTAATGAAAAACTGTTTTTT	CASSYDSLNEKLFF
-	TRBV7-4	TRBD1	TRBJ1-2	TGTGCCAGCAGCTTGGACAGGGGCGCGTCGAAAACCTTC	CASSLDRGASKTF
medium-sized	TRBV6-1	-	TRBJ2-7	TGTGCCAGCAGTGACACGGTTTTCGACTACGAGCAGTACTTC	CASSDTVFDYEQYF
-	TRBV27	TRBD1	TRBJ2-6	TGTGCCAGCAGTTTGTGGGGACAGGGGTATATTTCTGGGGCCAACGTCCTGACTTTC	CASSLWGQGYISGANVLTF
medium-sized	TRBV5-6	-	TRBJ2-1	TGTGCCAGCACCCCGACAGAGTCTTACAATGAGCAGTTCTTC	CASTPTESYNEQFF
-	TRBV5-6	-	TRBJ2-3	TGTGCCAGCAGCTCAACTAACACAGATACGCAGTATTTT	CASSSTNTDTQYF
-	TRBV13	-	TRBJ2-3	TGTGCCAGCAGCTCCAGGGGCACAGATACGCAGTATTTT	CASSSRGTDTQYF
few	TRBV7-6	-	TRBJ2-2	TGTGCCAGCAGCCCGACAGGAACGAACACCGGGGAGCTGTTTTTT	CASSPTGTNTGELFF
-	TRBV2	TRBD1	TRBJ2-1	TGTGCCAGCAGTGATACGACAGGGGGAGGATTGGAGCAGTTCTTC	CASSDTTGGGLEQFF
-	TRBV7-9	-	TRBJ1-1	TGTGCCAGCAGCTTAGTGGCAGGGATGAACACTGAAGCTTTCTTT	CASSLVAGMNTEAFF
-	TRBV7-2	TRBD2	TRBJ2-3	TGTGCCAGCAGCCCCGGGGGGGCGCGGGATACGCAGTATTTT	CASSPGGARDTQYF
few	TRBV4-1	-	TRBJ1-2	TGCGCCAGCAGCCAGGCGGGACGGACCACGGACGGCTACACCTTC	CASSQAGRTTDGYTF
once	TRBV9	-	TRBJ2-1	TGTGCCAGCAGCGACACGACTAGTGGGGAGCAGTTCTTC	CASSDTTSGEQFF
-	TRBV27	-	TRBJ1-3	TGTGCCAGCAGTTTAGTACAGGGAACTGGAAACACCATATATTTT	CASSLVQGTGNTIYF
medium-sized	TRBV6-6	-	TRBJ2-7	TGTGCCAGCAGTTACTCGACAGGCTACGAGCAGTACTTC	CASSYSTGYEQYF
few	TRBV4-1	-	TRBJ2-1	TGCGCCAGCAGCCAAGCCATCGGTGAGCAGTTCTTC	CASSQAIGEQFF
-	TRBV7-9	TRBD1	TRBJ2-3	TGTGCCAGCAGCGTCCCGTTGGGGACAGGGGTCACAGATACGCAGTATTTT	CASSVPLGTGVTDTQYF
few	TRBV7-6	-	TRBJ2-7	TGTGCCAGCAGCTTATATGACGGGAACGAGCAGTACTTC	CASSLYDGNEQYF
-	TRBV30	TRBD2	TRBJ2-1	TGTGCCTGGGATTTAGCGGGGGGGCCCCATGAGCAGTTCTTC	CAWDLAGGPHEQFF
-	TRBV27	TRBD1	TRBJ1-1	TGTGCCAGCAGTTTAACAGGGGGCGGCGCTGAAGCTTTCTTT	CASSLTGGGAEAFF